These 14 T cell receptor beta chains originate from one sample sequenced in a study of identical twins. TCRdb used MiXCR to reprocess the 5' RACE reads, holding one entry per CDR3 protein. Altogether some 500,000 distinct CDR3 sequences are present, over 12% being singletons, with the ten largest covering approximately 0.52%. This sample was also put to use in a study of yellow fever vaccine responses in identical twins.

Material: CD4+ T cells sorted from blood. These TCRs come from a young woman in good health.

This clonotype was observed a few times. This chain uses TRBV20-1 with TRBJ1-3, with a possible D match to TRBD1 (5 bases). The germline V gene has CDR1 DFQATT and CDR2 SNEGSKA (reference sequence). V was cut by 1 base and J by 1 base, with 11 bases left in between. This CDR3 is built from 15 residues. The DNA for the CDR3 is TGCAGTGCTAGAGGGGACTTGCCTTCTGGAAACACCATATATTTT. It is translated as CSARGDLPSGNTIYF.

This clonotype has a handful of counts. The genes are TRBV12-3 or TRBV12-4 and TRBJ2-3; 9 bases fit TRBD2. J was trimmed by 4 bases and V by 5 bases; bases with no gene match: 10. The CDR3 is 16 residues long. CDR3 residues: CASSRRVAGVADTQYF. The CDR3 nucleotides read TGTGCCAGCAGTCGAAGGGTAGCGGGAGTGGCAGATACGCAGTATTTT.

This clonotype is a singleton in its sample. A clone one base away is much larger, so this may be a read error. This sequence joins TRBV28 and TRBJ1-2; D gene ambiguous. V lost 9 bases and J lost 7, with 27 bases in between. Germline-derived CDR1 and CDR2 are MDHEN and SYDVKM. CDR3 length: 16 amino acids. CDR3 DNA sequence: TGTGCCAGAAGTACCACCCTCTCGGGGAAGGTCTCTGGCTACACCTTC. It specifies CARSTTLSGKVSGYTF.

This clonotype showed up just a few times. The chain links TRBV29-1 to TRBJ2-1; 8 nucleotides agree with TRBD2. Losses at the gene ends were 6 bases for V and 6 bases for J; bases not matched to a gene: 7. Germline CDR1 reads SQVTM; CDR2 reads ANQGSEA. The CDR3 consists of 13 residues. This CDR3 is CSVDLTSGNEQFF. The CDR3, as DNA: TGCAGCGTCGACTTAACTAGCGGCAATGAGCAGTTCTTC.

The chain carries TRBV7-8 and TRBJ2-3, with D tentatively TRBD1 or TRBD2 (6 bases each). Looked up from germline, CDR1 is SGHVS and CDR2 is FQNEAQ. Trimming shortened V by 3 bases and J by 4 bases, and 11 bases separated the two germline ends. The CDR3 consists of 14 residues. The CDR3 sequence: CASSLWGAADTQYF. In DNA form, the CDR3 reads TGTGCCAGCAGCTTGTGGGGGGCCGCAGATACGCAGTATTTT.

This clonotype showed up many times. The chain is built from TRBV7-2 and TRBJ2-2; D call uncertain. Trimming took off 0 bases at V and 5 bases at J, with 4 bases between the two ends. The CDR3 is 13 amino acids. Germline CDR1 is SGHTA and CDR2 is FQGNSA. The CDR3 DNA is TGTGCCAGCAGCTTAGCGTGGACCGGGGAGCTGTTTTTT. This sequence encodes CASSLAWTGELFF.

The rearrangement links TRBV3-1 to TRBJ2-1; 11 nucleotides align to TRBD2. Germline CDR1 and CDR2: LGHDT and YNNKEL (reference sequence). The J segment lost 1 base and the V segment lost 4 bases, leaving 12 bases of the junction unmatched. The CDR3 runs to 19 residues. CDR3: CASSRVNSGGAGSYNEQFF. CDR3 in DNA: TGTGCCAGCAGCCGGGTGAATAGCGGGGGGGCCGGTTCCTACAATGAGCAGTTCTTC.

This clonotype was recorded many times. The genes are TRBV7-2 and TRBJ2-7; 7 bases fit TRBD2. Germline CDR1 SGHTA, CDR2 FQGNSA. With V trimmed by 5 bases and J by 3 bases, 1 base remained unmatched. The CDR3 consists of 12 residues. This CDR3 reads CASSRTSYEQYF. DNA for the CDR3: TGTGCCAGCAGCCGGACTAGCTACGAGCAGTACTTC.

This clonotype was counted a few times. The chain recombines TRBV4-1 with TRBJ1-1, with D possibly being TRBD1 (5 bases). Trimming cost V 0 bases and J 0 bases, with 11 bases left between them. This CDR3 is 16 amino acids long. The V gene's germline CDR1 is MGHRA and CDR2 YSYEKL. CDR3 amino acids: CASSQDFDRMNTEAFF. The CDR3 bases are TGCGCCAGCAGCCAAGATTTCGACAGAATGAACACTGAAGCTTTCTTT.

This sequence joins TRBV5-1 and TRBJ2-1; 8 nucleotides align to TRBD2. After removal of 0 bases from V and 10 bases from J, the junction contained 9 bases not matched to a gene. Germline V gene sequence: CDR1 SGHRS, CDR2 YFSETQ. The length of the CDR3 is 15 residues. This CDR3 is CASSLAVGLENEQFF. The CDR3 DNA is TGCGCCAGCAGCTTGGCCGTGGGACTAGAAAACGAGCAGTTCTTC. Full variable domain (outside the CDR3, taken from reference TRBV5-1 and TRBJ2-1): KAGVTQTPRYLIKTRGQQVTLSCSPISGHRSVSWYQQTPGQGLQFLFEYFSETQRNKGNFPGRFSGRQFSNSRSEMNVSTLELGDSALYLCASSLAVGLENEQFFGPGTRLTVL.

J is TRBJ2-7 and V is TRBV28; tentatively, D is TRBD2 (5 bases). This CDR3 is built from 15 residues. V gave up 8 bases and J gave up 2 bases, with 19 bases separating them. CDR1 and CDR2 (germline): MDHEN, SYDVKM. CDR3 DNA: TGTGCCAGCCGGTCTCGTCAGGAGGTTCCCTACGAGCAGTACTTC. Translation: CASRSRQEVPYEQYF.

In DNA, the CDR3 is TGTGCCAGCAGCAGGGACGGATTATATGGCTACACCTTC. Protein product: CASSRDGLYGYTF. The chain recombines TRBV11-2 with TRBJ1-2; weak D call: TRBD1 (5 bases). V gave up 5 bases and J gave up 5 bases, with 12 bases separating them. The CDR3 spans 13 residues. Germline CDR1 reads SGHAT; CDR2 reads FQNNGV.

This clonotype has a handful of counts. The gene calls are TRBV3-1 and TRBJ1-2; 7 nucleotides agree with TRBD1. Germline CDR1 reads LGHDT; CDR2 reads YNNKEL (reference sequence). The trim removed 4 bases at V and 0 bases at J, leaving 2 bases unmatched. This CDR3 spans 14 amino acids. In nucleotides, the CDR3 is TGTGCCAGCAGCCCCAGGGGGGCTAACTATGGCTACACCTTC. Its protein product is CASSPRGANYGYTF.

The chain carries TRBV12-3 or TRBV12-4 and TRBJ2-3; D unresolved. CDR3 size: 12 residues. V was shortened by 3 bases and J by 9 bases, with 10 bases between the two germline ends. The CDR3 reads CASSFGSGTQYF. CDR3 sequence (DNA): TGTGCCAGCAGTTTCGGGTCTGGGACGCAGTATTTT.